The entry that follows covers one T cell receptor (beta chain) sequence. TCRdb's copy holds only in-frame clones and misses some; the assay was immunoSEQ multiplex PCR. The table lists under 600,000 clones, about 80% of them singletons, with about 12% in the top ten. All donors were healthy HIV-negative adults lacking recent acute infections or vaccinations. V dropped 5 bases and J dropped 3; count of bases not matched to a gene: 22. Looked up from germline, CDR1 is MNHEY and CDR2 is SMNVEV (reference sequence). The CDR3 has 21 residues. The entry originates in a study of shared clonotypes between healthy human individuals.

The sequenced material came from PBMCs. The chain is built from TRBV27 and TRBJ2-2; TRBD2 matches at 9 bases. This TCR derives from a woman aged 35 to 49 in good health. Some clones in this sample may be carry-over from other donors' samples. This CDR3 reads CASSPGRAGKGAGGYTGELFF. For the CDR3, the DNA is TGTGCCAGCAGTCCTGGGAGGGCTGGTAAGGGGGCGGGGGGGTACACCGGGGAGCTGTTTTTT.